The T cell receptor (beta chain) described here comes from a study of human T cells and chemical hapten exposure. General study points: Counts of TCRs above 1 in 1000 frequency stayed unchanged with DPC sensitization.

The time point here: pre-sensitization, week 0. Regarding treatment: therapeutic diphenylcyclopropenone sensitization with weekly scalp DPC. This clonotype has ten or more counts. Its matching antigen is unknown. TCRdb called the RACE reads again in MiXCR, with one record for every CDR3 protein. The data contain a few hundred thousand distinct CDR3 sequences, roughly 6% of them singletons. The origin of this receptor is a young woman with alopecia areata. Some clones in this sample may be carry-over from other donors' samples. The sequences come from whole blood, collected in connection with sensitization to the hapten diphenylcyclopropenone (DPC).

As DNA, the CDR3 is TGTGCCAGCAGTTTTAGGAGAGAAGGACTCCCTGAAGCTTTCTTT. Translated, it gives CASSFRREGLPEAFF. The rearrangement links TRBV12-3 or TRBV12-4 to TRBJ1-1, with D unresolved. CDR3 length: 15 residues. V dropped 3 bases and J dropped 6 bases, with 17 bases sitting between them.